This T cell receptor beta chain was sequenced during a study of T cell clonotyping in hematopoietic cell transplantation. V was pared by 4 bases and J by 4 bases, with 8 bases of the junction left unmatched. Germline V CDR1 and CDR2: GTSNPN, SVGIG (reference sequence). The CDR3 length is 14 residues. This clone turned up a few times. Clones were read by immunoSEQ multiplex PCR, and TCRdb kept only the in-frame ones, dropping some. The data contain under 5,000 clones, 15% to 20% of them seen just once; the ten biggest clones take up around 23%. The specimen comprised PBMCs, sampled 180 days after allogeneic stem cell transplant. This receptor was identified in a young adult male patient who had an allogeneic stem cell transplant, so the T cells may come from the graft donor. Some clones in this sample may be carry-over from other donors' samples. V and J are TRBV30 and TRBJ1-2; 8 bases match TRBD1. The chain's CDR3 is CAWIGQGGIYGYTF. The CDR3 DNA sequence: TGTGCCTGGATTGGACAGGGTGGCATCTATGGCTACACCTTC.